Below, 19 T cell receptor beta chains from the same sample are listed, as sequenced in a study of blood T cell repertoires in COVID-19. Profiling relied on immunoSEQ multiplex PCR, and the TCRdb table lists in-frame clones only, not all of them. The sample has 94,000 or so clones; roughly 91% are singletons. Sequencing input: peripheral blood. These receptors were obtained from an elderly woman with active COVID-19.

The V call is TRBV6-4, the J call TRBJ2-7; 14 nucleotides align to TRBD2. The germline gives CDR1 MRHNA, CDR2 SNTAGT. V trimming: 6 bases; J trimming: 5 bases; junction bases outside the gene matches: 12. The CDR3 is made up of 17 amino acids. CDR3 DNA: TGTGCCAGCAGGACTACTAGGACTAGCGGGAGGTTCGACGAGCAGTACTTC. Protein sequence: CASRTTRTSGRFDEQYF.

The chain is built from TRBV5-4 and TRBJ2-5; D not certain. CDR3 length: 15 amino acids. V lost 8 bases and J lost 2, with 19 bases in between. Germline loops: CDR1 SGHNT, CDR2 YYREEE (reference sequence). Here the CDR3 reads CASSILQSAQETQYF. The CDR3 nucleotides read TGTGCCAGTTCAATCCTTCAGTCCGCTCAAGAGACCCAGTACTTC.

V is TRBV24-1 and J is TRBJ1-2; 9 positions match TRBD1. Germline V CDR1 and CDR2: KGHDR, SFDVKD. Trimming took 4 bases from V and 3 from J; bases not matched to a gene: 5. This CDR3 is built from 15 residues. The CDR3 coding sequence is TGTGCCACCAGTGAGGCCCGGGACAGGGACTATGGCTACACCTTC. Translated: CATSEARDRDYGYTF.

This sequence joins TRBV4-2 and TRBJ1-2, with a weak D call TRBD1 (6 bases). Germline V lookup: CDR1 LGHNA, CDR2 YNFKEQ. V was trimmed by 0 bases and J by 4 bases, leaving 9 bases between them. The CDR3 runs to 14 residues. The CDR3 nucleotides read TGTGCCAGCAGCCAAGATAGACAGGTCTATGGCTACACCTTC. This translates into CASSQDRQVYGYTF.

The chain is built from TRBV18 and TRBJ1-2, with a tentative D call TRBD1 (5 bases). The CDR3 loop spans 12 amino acids. Looked up from germline, CDR1 is KGHSH and CDR2 is LQKENI. Trimming took off 2 bases at V and 8 bases at J, with 9 bases between the two ends. Written as DNA, the CDR3 is TGTGCCAGCTCACCAAGGAGGGACGGCTACACCTTC. As protein: CASSPRRDGYTF. The full variable domain, with the rest looked up from reference TRBV18 and TRBJ1-2, is NAGVMQNPRHLVRRRGQEARLRCSPMKGHSHVYWYRQLPEEGLKFMVYLQKENIIDESGMPKERFSAEFPKEGPSILRIQQVVRGDSAAYFCASSPRRDGYTFGSGTRLTVV.

CDR3 loop: CASSRMLRSGSSYNEQFF. In nucleotides, the CDR3 is TGCGCCAGCAGCCGAATGCTTCGGAGCGGGAGCTCCTACAATGAGCAGTTCTTC. The chain recombines TRBV4-3 with TRBJ2-1; 8 bases are shared with TRBD2. V gave up 4 bases and J gave up 0 bases; unmatched junction bases: 11. The CDR3 extends over 18 amino acids. Germline V gene sequence: CDR1 LGHNA, CDR2 YSLEER.

The gene calls are TRBV7-2 and TRBJ2-3; 9 positions match TRBD1. Trimming took 4 bases from V and 3 from J; bases not matched to a gene: 5. The CDR3 extends over 15 amino acids. Germline V gives CDR1 SGHTA, CDR2 FQGNSA. The DNA of the CDR3 is TGTGCCAGCAGCTCCGGGACAGGGTTTACAGATACGCAGTATTTT. This encodes CASSSGTGFTDTQYF.

The chain carries TRBV7-3 and TRBJ2-1, with 7 bases matching TRBD2. J gave up 6 bases and V 1 base, and 6 bases lay outside the gene matches. Germline CDR1 and CDR2: SGHTA and FQGTGA. The CDR3 runs to 15 residues. CDR3 protein: CASSLILGGSNEQFF. The CDR3 DNA reads TGTGCCAGCAGCTTAATTCTTGGCGGGAGCAATGAGCAGTTCTTC.

CDR3 nucleotide sequence: TGTGCCAGTAGTGTACAGCCAAATCAGCAGTTCTTC. This codes for CASSVQPNQQFF. The gene calls are TRBV19 and TRBJ2-1; D not certain. In germline, CDR1 is LNHDA, CDR2 SQIVND (reference sequence). V lost 5 bases and J 11 bases, leaving 13 bases between the germline ends. The CDR3 covers 12 residues.

V and J are TRBV28 and TRBJ1-4; D might be TRBD1 (6 bases). Germline V gene lookup returns CDR1 MDHEN and CDR2 SYDVKM. Deletions cut 4 bases from V and 5 bases from J, with 14 bases between. The CDR3 is 15 residues long. Here the CDR3 DNA reads TGTGCCAGCAGTTCAGGGGTTAGAGGGAATGAAAAACTGTTTTTT. Its protein is CASSSGVRGNEKLFF.

The chain employs TRBV30 and TRBJ2-1; 8 bases fit TRBD2. J gave up 7 bases and V 3 bases, and 14 bases lay outside the gene matches. From germline, CDR1 is GTSNPN and CDR2 SVGIG (reference sequence). There are 16 residues in the CDR3. As DNA, the CDR3 is TGTGCCTGGAGCGGGACTAGAAGGCGATTTCCAAATGAGCAGTTCTTC. Translating gives CAWSGTRRRFPNEQFF.

This chain links TRBV5-5 with TRBJ1-1, with a possible D match to TRBD1 (6 bases). Trimming removed 4 bases from V and 5 bases from J, with 12 bases in between. Germline loops: CDR1 SGHKS, CDR2 YYEKEE (reference sequence). The CDR3 sequence is 13 residues long. CDR3 region: CASSLQGWTEAFF. In DNA form, the CDR3 reads TGTGCCAGCAGCCTCCAGGGGTGGACTGAAGCTTTCTTT. Full variable domain (missing parts from reference TRBV5-5 and TRBJ1-1): DAGVTQSPTHLIKTRGQQVTLRCSPISGHKSVSWYQQVLGQGPQFIFQYYEKEERGRGNFPDRFSARQFPNYSSELNVNALLLGDSALYLCASSLQGWTEAFFGQGTRLTVV.

The J gene is TRBJ1-3, the V gene TRBV5-4; tentative D call: TRBD1 (6 bases). Germline V gene sequence: CDR1 SGHNT, CDR2 YYREEE (reference sequence). Trimming removed 4 bases at V and 2 bases at J, with 7 bases between. This CDR3 is built from 13 residues. CDR3 amino acids: CASSNRAGNTIYF. The CDR3 coding sequence is TGTGCCAGCAGCAACAGGGCTGGAAACACCATATATTTT.

This rearrangement joins TRBV6-2 or TRBV6-3 to TRBJ1-1; TRBD1 matches at 8 bases. V was pared by 6 bases and J by 1 base, with 10 bases of the junction left unmatched. Germline-derived CDR1 and CDR2 are MNHEY and SVGEGT. This CDR3 region has 16 residues. CDR3 residues: CASSLLQGAGNTEAFF. The CDR3 coding sequence is TGTGCCAGCAGCCTCCTCCAGGGGGCAGGGAACACTGAAGCTTTCTTT.

The DNA of the CDR3 is TGTGCCAGCACCACCCAGGGGATCAATCAGCCCCAGCATTTT. Its translation is CASTTQGINQPQHF. This chain connects TRBV6-6 to TRBJ1-5; TRBD1 is a possible D gene (6 bases). This CDR3 spans 14 amino acids. Trimming stripped 7 bases from V and 3 bases from J, with 13 bases between. Germline CDR1 MNHNY, CDR2 SVGAGI (reference sequence).

J is TRBJ1-1 and V is TRBV7-9, with D tentatively TRBD1 (6 bases). This CDR3 is 15 amino acids long. CDR1 and CDR2 (germline): SEHNR, FQNEAQ (reference sequence). Trimming stripped 6 bases from V and 1 base from J, with 15 bases between. In nucleotides, the CDR3 is TGTGCCAGCAGTTCCTCGGACAGCTCGAACACTGAAGCTTTCTTT. This gives the protein CASSSSDSSNTEAFF.

The V call is TRBV28, the J call TRBJ1-1, with 7 bases that match TRBD1. The V gene end was trimmed by 2 bases and the J gene end by 2 bases; junction bases not matched to a gene: 8. This CDR3 region has 16 residues. CDR1 and CDR2 from the germline V gene are MDHEN and SYDVKM. The CDR3: CASSLPRDRYNTEAFF. DNA of the CDR3: TGTGCCAGCAGTTTACCCCGGGACAGATATAACACTGAAGCTTTCTTT.

The J gene is TRBJ2-7, the V gene TRBV4-3; 7 nucleotides agree with TRBD2. Per germline, CDR1 LGHNA and CDR2 YSLEER. V shed 4 bases, J shed 4 bases, and the junction held 10 bases outside the gene matches. The CDR3 contains 15 residues. The CDR3 region has the DNA TGCGCCAGCAGCCTCTACCTTGGGGGAGGGTACGAGCAGTACTTC. Encoded protein: CASSLYLGGGYEQYF.

The chain joins TRBV9 to TRBJ2-5; tentative D call: TRBD2 (7 bases). CDR1 SGDLS and CDR2 YYNGEE come from the germline V gene. The V gene lost 3 bases and the J gene lost 5 bases, with 14 bases spanning the gap. This CDR3 has 14 residues. As DNA, the CDR3 is TGTGCCAGCAGCGCCGCCGGGGGGCCGGAGACCCAGTACTTC. It translates to CASSAAGGPETQYF.